These T cell receptor beta chains were read from a single sample in a study of cytomegalovirus exposure and HLA in healthy donors. Produced via immunoSEQ multiplex PCR; TCRdb's table is partial and in-frame only. The table shows 150,000 to 200,000 clones, with approximately 85% occurring only once. Sequenced material: PBMCs. All receptors come from a woman between 18 and 30 years old in good health and CMV-seronegative. Each CDR3 is given without its conserved first and last residue. Fields, in order: J gene, V gene, CDR3 protein.

J gene: TRBJ1-1; V gene: TRBV15; CDR3 protein: ATSRDARNTEAF
J gene: TRBJ1-5; V gene: TRBV4-2; CDR3 protein: ASSQAQGNQPQH
J gene: TRBJ1-2; V gene: TRBV4-1; CDR3 protein: ASSQDLHYGYT
J gene: TRBJ2-2; V gene: TRBV29-1; CDR3 protein: SVAAGGPVGELF
J gene: TRBJ1-5; V gene: TRBV7-6; CDR3 protein: ASSPGGPRGNQPQH
J gene: TRBJ1-2; V gene: TRBV6-1; CDR3 protein: ASSEVGKRQGTHYGYT
J gene: TRBJ2-3; V gene: TRBV4-1; CDR3 protein: ASSQGRDRTSADTQY
J gene: TRBJ1-2; V gene: TRBV18; CDR3 protein: ASSPGQNYGYT
J gene: TRBJ1-6; V gene: TRBV10-2; CDR3 protein: ASFSGQENYNSPLH
J gene: TRBJ1-1; V gene: TRBV5-1; CDR3 protein: ASSSPTGMNTEAF
J gene: TRBJ2-7; V gene: TRBV2; CDR3 protein: ASSTLGREQY
J gene: TRBJ2-7; V gene: TRBV7-2; CDR3 protein: ASSLGSSGRTYEQY
J gene: TRBJ1-2; V gene: TRBV27; CDR3 protein: ASSTAGGRQLYGYT
J gene: TRBJ2-2; V gene: TRBV29-1; CDR3 protein: SVEGTSGGASGDGELF
J gene: TRBJ1-5; V gene: TRBV30; CDR3 protein: AWSPARQGFQPQH
J gene: TRBJ2-7; V gene: TRBV5-1; CDR3 protein: ASSERTGIFTYEQY
J gene: TRBJ1-1; V gene: TRBV5-1; CDR3 protein: ASSSGGRDTEAF
J gene: TRBJ2-5; V gene: TRBV6-1; CDR3 protein: ASSGLAGGGETQY
J gene: TRBJ1-1; V gene: TRBV11-2; CDR3 protein: ASSFGRGPF
J gene: TRBJ1-1; V gene: TRBV29-1; CDR3 protein: SVKTGSEAF
J gene: TRBJ1-1; V gene: TRBV6-1; CDR3 protein: ASSERRRAGLNTEAF
J gene: TRBJ1-5; V gene: TRBV2; CDR3 protein: ASSATPDQPQH
J gene: TRBJ2-2; V gene: TRBV6-4; CDR3 protein: ASSDGGQAEHTGELF
J gene: TRBJ2-6; V gene: TRBV27; CDR3 protein: ASRTGGFGANVLT
J gene: TRBJ2-6; V gene: TRBV27; CDR3 protein: ASSFGGMGANVLT
J gene: TRBJ2-1; V gene: TRBV2; CDR3 protein: ASDRYNEQF
J gene: TRBJ2-3; V gene: TRBV5-1; CDR3 protein: ASSWTGDNSDTQY
J gene: TRBJ1-4; V gene: TRBV5-1; CDR3 protein: ASSLSLGQSNEKLF
J gene: TRBJ2-5; V gene: TRBV14; CDR3 protein: ASSQGPGETQY
J gene: TRBJ2-1; V gene: TRBV9; CDR3 protein: ASTTSGSVGNEQF
J gene: TRBJ2-7; V gene: TRBV7-9; CDR3 protein: ASTPSGNWNYEQY
J gene: TRBJ1-1; V gene: TRBV29-1; CDR3 protein: SGSGEEAF
J gene: TRBJ2-2; V gene: TRBV28; CDR3 protein: ASAKYTGELF
J gene: TRBJ1-1; V gene: TRBV27; CDR3 protein: ASSPGQNTEAF
J gene: TRBJ2-7; V gene: TRBV7-2; CDR3 protein: ASSLKLDRQVEQY
J gene: TRBJ1-1; V gene: TRBV27; CDR3 protein: ASSIGGEAF
J gene: TRBJ1-1; V gene: TRBV7-8; CDR3 protein: ASSRGRTYMNTEAF
J gene: TRBJ2-7; V gene: TRBV6-1; CDR3 protein: ASSEQGGYEQY
J gene: TRBJ1-1; V gene: TRBV5-4; CDR3 protein: ASSSSGTEAF
J gene: TRBJ2-3; V gene: TRBV11-3; CDR3 protein: ASSLDMRATQY
J gene: TRBJ1-2; V gene: TRBV29-1; CDR3 protein: SVEKEGLDFYGYT
J gene: TRBJ2-7; V gene: TRBV27; CDR3 protein: ASILGSEQY
J gene: TRBJ2-1; V gene: TRBV5-6; CDR3 protein: ASSTGGGPYYNEQF
J gene: TRBJ1-2; V gene: TRBV7-8; CDR3 protein: ASSLEVVGAGGNYGYT
J gene: TRBJ1-1; V gene: TRBV6-5; CDR3 protein: ASYRRLGTEAF
J gene: TRBJ2-1; V gene: TRBV5-1; CDR3 protein: ASSLASGGLVEQF
J gene: TRBJ1-2; V gene: TRBV19; CDR3 protein: AASPRGNYGYT
J gene: TRBJ2-2; V gene: TRBV29-1; CDR3 protein: SVGQGDPGELF
J gene: TRBJ1-6; V gene: TRBV30; CDR3 protein: AWSRILRGDSPLH
J gene: TRBJ1-5; V gene: TRBV6-1; CDR3 protein: ASSEIRDQPQH
J gene: TRBJ1-3; V gene: TRBV5-1; CDR3 protein: ASSFEGSGNTIY
J gene: TRBJ1-5; V gene: TRBV2; CDR3 protein: ASSEAPGTASNQPQH
J gene: TRBJ2-7; V gene: TRBV7-9; CDR3 protein: ASSTPSGGVLHYEQY
J gene: TRBJ2-7; V gene: TRBV11-3; CDR3 protein: ASSPRTGAYEQY
J gene: TRBJ1-1; V gene: TRBV28; CDR3 protein: ASSLPQGLGTEAF